The subject of this entry is one T cell receptor (beta chain). Methods used by the authors: The authors estimated nucleated cell counts from reference gene primer amplification. Using immunoSEQ multiplex PCR, the repertoire was profiled, and TCRdb retains in-frame clones only, with some absent. V and J calls and clone size are given by that table; D and trimming were obtained from the DNA. The data show 100,000 or so clones, around 87% seen once. The V gene's germline CDR1 is SNHLY and CDR2 FYNNEI. The CDR3 runs 14 residues. With V trimmed by 6 bases and J by 0 bases, 2 bases remained unmatched. This sample stems from a study of blood T cell repertoires in COVID-19. The wider study: Samples representing acute and convalescent COVID-19 were sourced from the United States, Italy and Spain.

The rearrangement joins TRBV2 to TRBJ1-3; 7 nucleotides match TRBD1. The sequencing sample was made of peripheral blood. The source of this sequence is a woman aged 30 to 39 with acute or convalescent COVID-19. The CDR3 DNA follows: TGTGCCAGCAGACGGGACAGCTCTGGAAACACCATATATTTT. It yields the protein CASRRDSSGNTIYF.